The clone carrying this T cell receptor (beta chain) was seen more than once but under ten times. TCRdb itself ran the RACE reads through MiXCR, one entry per CDR3 protein. The sample consists of over 70,000 distinct CDR3 sequences, 11% to 15% of them appearing once. CDR3 length equals 14 residues. V shed 6 bases and J shed 2 bases, with 14 bases lying between them. In germline, CDR1 is MNHEY, CDR2 SMNVEV (reference sequence). Documented time point: pre-sensitization, week 0. Treatment meaning: therapeutic diphenylcyclopropenone sensitization with weekly scalp DPC. Blood sampling preceded each patch test application. Donors were 18 to 70-year-old alopecia patients suitable for DPC. The sample originates from a study of human T cells and chemical hapten exposure. Study information: Women made up most patients, who had alopecia areata, totalis or universalis.

The rearrangement links TRBV27 to TRBJ2-7; TRBD2 might be the D (5 bases). The sequences come from whole blood, collected in connection with sensitization to the hapten diphenylcyclopropenone (DPC). This sequence originates from a woman aged 45-65 years with alopecia areata. Some clones in this sample may be carry-over from other donors' samples. The DNA of the CDR3 is TGTGCCAGCAGCCCAGGCCCGGGGACCTACGAGCAGTACTTC. Translated: CASSPGPGTYEQYF.